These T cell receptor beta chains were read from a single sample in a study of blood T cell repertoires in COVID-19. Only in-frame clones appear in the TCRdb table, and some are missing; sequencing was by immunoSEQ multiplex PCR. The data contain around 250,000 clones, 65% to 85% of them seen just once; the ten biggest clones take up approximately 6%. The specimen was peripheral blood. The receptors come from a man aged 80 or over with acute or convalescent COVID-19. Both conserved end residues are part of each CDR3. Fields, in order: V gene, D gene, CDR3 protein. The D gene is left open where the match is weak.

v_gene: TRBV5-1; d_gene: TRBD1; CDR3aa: CASSFRTGDSYEQYF
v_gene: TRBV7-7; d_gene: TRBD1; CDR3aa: CASSSRRNNQGVLQETQYF
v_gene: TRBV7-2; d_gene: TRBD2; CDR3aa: CASSWGLLAANTGELFF
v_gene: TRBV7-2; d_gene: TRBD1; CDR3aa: CASSLGGGATNGYTF
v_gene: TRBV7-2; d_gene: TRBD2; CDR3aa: CASSPGTSGRGEQYF
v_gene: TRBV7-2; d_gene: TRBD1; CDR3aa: CASSYGQEVIYGYTF
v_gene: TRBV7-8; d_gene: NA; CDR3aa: CASSPSGGSGNTIYF
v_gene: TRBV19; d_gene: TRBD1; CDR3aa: CASTQGQGGNQPQHF
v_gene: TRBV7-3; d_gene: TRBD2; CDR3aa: CASSLGLAGTYEQYF
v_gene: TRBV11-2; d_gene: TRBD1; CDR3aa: CASSLRQGWSYGYTF
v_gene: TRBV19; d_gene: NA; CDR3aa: CAISGGGTDTQYF
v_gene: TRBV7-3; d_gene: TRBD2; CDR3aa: CASSMRLAGANEQFF
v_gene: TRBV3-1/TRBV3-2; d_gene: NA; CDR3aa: CASSPLTSTDTQYF
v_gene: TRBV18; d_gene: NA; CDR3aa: CASSLQGMDQPQHF
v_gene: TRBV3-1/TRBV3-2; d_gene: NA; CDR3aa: CASSQIGVSTDTQYF
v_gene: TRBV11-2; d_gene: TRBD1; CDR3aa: CASTLTGTPYEQYF
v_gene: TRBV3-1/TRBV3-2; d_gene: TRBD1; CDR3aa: CASSQGKGQGNGYTF
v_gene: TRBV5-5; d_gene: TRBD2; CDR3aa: CASSWGTSGRGSQETQYF
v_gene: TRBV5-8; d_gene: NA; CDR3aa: CASSLIVEVGRAHYGYTF
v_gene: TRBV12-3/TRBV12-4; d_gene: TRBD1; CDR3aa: CASRGQGTGELFF
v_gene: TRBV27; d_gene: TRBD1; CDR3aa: CASCPQGQGAKNGYTF
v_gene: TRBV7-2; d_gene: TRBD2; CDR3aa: CASSLAGGSMADTQYF
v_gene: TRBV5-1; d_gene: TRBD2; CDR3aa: CASSPRRPPAGVFGANVLTF
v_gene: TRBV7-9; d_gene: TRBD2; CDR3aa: CASSLSTSGYEQYF
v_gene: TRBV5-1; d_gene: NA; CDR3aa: CASSDSKNIQYF
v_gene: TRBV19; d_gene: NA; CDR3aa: CASSVAQGMEQYF
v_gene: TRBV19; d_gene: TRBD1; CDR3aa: CASKGTGLGRTDTQYF
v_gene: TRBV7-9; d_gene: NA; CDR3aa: CASSLLRQGWTGELFF
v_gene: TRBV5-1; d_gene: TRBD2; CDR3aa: CASSLVGLAGVNEQFF
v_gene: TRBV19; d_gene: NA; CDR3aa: CASSPDTAQYF
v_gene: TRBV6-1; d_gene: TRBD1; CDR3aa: CASSEVGQGGEQYF
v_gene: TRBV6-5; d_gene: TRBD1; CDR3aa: CASSKDRGDIQYF
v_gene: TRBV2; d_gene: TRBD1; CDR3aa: CASRVGDSHNQPQHF
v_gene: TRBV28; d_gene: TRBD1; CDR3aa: CASSPQTGSNTGELFF